These 20 T cell receptor beta chains were sequenced from one sample in a study of cytomegalovirus exposure and HLA in healthy donors. Researchers ran the PCR with 60 Vbeta and 13 Jbeta primers. The protocol was immunoSEQ multiplex PCR, while the TCRdb copy is restricted to in-frame clones and leaves out a portion. Of 63,000 or so clones in the sample, about 74% were seen once. The source material was PBMCs. The receptors here all came from a woman in her 30s in good health and CMV-seropositive.

The J gene is TRBJ1-4, the V gene TRBV6-5, with TRBD1 as a possible D gene (5 bases). The CDR3 has 15 amino acids. V lost 4 bases, J lost 8 bases, and 17 bases lay in between. Germline lookup yields CDR1 MNHEY and CDR2 SVGAGI. The DNA of the CDR3 is TGTGCCAGCAGTTTCTCCTCCGCTTCAGGGGAAAAACTGTTTTTT. Translating it yields CASSFSSASGEKLFF.

This clone occurred once. The chain uses TRBV23-1 and TRBJ1-2, with 10 bases identical to TRBD1. TRBV23-1 is an ORF; its function is uncertain. The CDR3 covers 17 residues. V dropped 4 bases and J dropped 2; count of bases not matched to a gene: 10. In nucleotides, the CDR3 is TGCGCCAGCAGTCCAGGTAAGTGGGGACAGGGGAACTATGGCTACACCTTC. This codes for CASSPGKWGQGNYGYTF.

This clone has a handful of counts. The chain links TRBV29-1 to TRBJ2-4, with TRBD2 matching over 9 bases. The CDR3 has 16 residues. Trimming removed 6 bases from V and 4 bases from J; junction bases left unmatched: 13. CDR1 SQVTM and CDR2 ANQGSEA come from the germline V gene. CDR3 bases: TGCAGCGTCCGAAGCTCCGATACTAGCGGGAAAAACATTCAGTACTTC. This encodes CSVRSSDTSGKNIQYF.

This sequence joins TRBV19 and TRBJ2-5, with 10 bases identical to TRBD1. This CDR3 has 16 residues. Losses at the gene ends were 6 bases for V and 5 bases for J; bases not matched to a gene: 12. Germline-derived CDR1 and CDR2 are LNHDA and SQIVND (reference sequence). This CDR3 reads CASSTTRDRGWETQYF. As DNA, the CDR3 is TGTGCCAGTAGCACCACTCGGGACAGGGGTTGGGAGACCCAGTACTTC.

The V and J genes are TRBV30 and TRBJ1-5; 9 bases map to TRBD1. Losses at the gene ends were 3 bases for V and 7 bases for J; bases not matched to a gene: 4. CDR3 length: 13 amino acids. The germline gives CDR1 GTSNPN, CDR2 SVGIG (reference sequence). CDR3 nucleotides: TGTGCCTGGAGAGGGACAGGGACCCAGCCCCAGCATTTT. This gives the protein CAWRGTGTQPQHF.

The gene calls are TRBV5-1 and TRBJ2-7, with 11 bases that match TRBD1. Germline V lookup: CDR1 SGHRS, CDR2 YFSETQ. J was trimmed by 0 bases and V by 0 bases; bases with no gene match: 5. This CDR3 contains 17 residues. The CDR3 loop is CASSLGTGGLISYEQYF. CDR3 DNA: TGCGCCAGCAGCTTGGGGACAGGGGGCTTAATCTCCTACGAGCAGTACTTC.

This chain joins TRBV6-5 and TRBJ2-1; the D is unclear. There are 13 residues in the CDR3. V lost 0 bases and J 4 bases, leaving 4 bases between the germline ends. Germline CDR1 is MNHEY and CDR2 is SVGAGI. The CDR3 protein is CASSYSAYNEQFF. In nucleotides, the CDR3 is TGTGCCAGCAGTTACTCGGCTTACAATGAGCAGTTCTTC.

This clone was counted between two and nine times. The rearrangement joins TRBV4-1 to TRBJ2-6; D is unresolved. Trimming took off 1 base at V and 4 bases at J, with 14 bases between the two ends. This CDR3 contains 17 residues. The germline CDR1 and CDR2 sequences are MGHRA and YSYEKL. CDR3 bases: TGCGCCAGCAGCCAAGTAACTACCATAAAAGGGGCCAACGTCCTGACTTTC. Encoded protein: CASSQVTTIKGANVLTF.

The CDR3 nucleotides read TGCGCCAGCAGCCAGCAGGGCCTGAACACTGAAGCTTTCTTT. It translates to CASSQQGLNTEAFF. The chain uses TRBV5-1 and TRBJ1-1, with a tentative D call TRBD1 (5 bases). CDR1 is SGHRS and CDR2 is YFSETQ in the germline V gene. This CDR3 spans 14 amino acids. Trimming removed 4 bases from V and 0 bases from J, with 10 bases in between.

The chain has TRBV9 and TRBJ2-7; 9 bases map to TRBD1. This CDR3 is built from 15 residues. With V trimmed by 4 bases and J by 0 bases, 5 bases remained unmatched. Germline V gene lookup returns CDR1 SGDLS and CDR2 YYNGEE. CDR3 residues: CASSRGTGFSYEQYF. CDR3 nucleotides: TGTGCCAGCAGCCGCGGGACAGGGTTCTCCTACGAGCAGTACTTC.

This clone has a single count. The J gene is TRBJ2-2, the V gene TRBV7-9, with 10 bases matching TRBD2. Per the germline V gene, CDR1 is SEHNR and CDR2 is FQNEAQ (reference sequence). CDR3 length: 16 residues. V shed 5 bases, J shed 3 bases, and the junction held 6 bases outside the gene matches. This CDR3 reads CASSQSGRAHTGELFF. The CDR3 DNA follows: TGTGCCAGCAGCCAGAGCGGGAGGGCCCACACCGGGGAGCTGTTTTTT.

The sample holds a few counts of this clone. The chain is built from TRBV1 and TRBJ2-3; TRBD2 was called by the table and not checked on the DNA. TRBV1 is described as a pseudogene. This CDR3 is 16 amino acids long. CDR3 sequence (DNA): TGCACCAGCAGCCGGGACCCTAGCGGAGACACAGATACGCAGTATTTT. Its protein product is CTSSRDPSGDTDTQYF.

Comment on this clone: The sample contains more than one DNA sequence encoding this CDR3. The chain couples TRBV6-5 to TRBJ1-5, with 8 positions matching TRBD1. The length of the CDR3 is 15 residues. Germline CDR1 reads MNHEY; CDR2 reads SVGAGI. V lost 6 bases to trimming and J lost 1 base; unmatched junction nucleotides: 5. The CDR3 coding sequence is TGTGCCAGCAGCCGAGACAGGGGAAGCAATCAGCCCCAGCATTTT. It yields the protein CASSRDRGSNQPQHF.

The rearrangement links TRBV5-1 to TRBJ1-4; 8 bases line up with TRBD1. CDR1 and CDR2 from the germline V gene are SGHRS and YFSETQ. The CDR3 length is 14 residues. V gave up 4 bases and J gave up 8 bases; unmatched junction bases: 7. CDR3 region: CASSPDRGGEKLFF. For the CDR3, the DNA is TGCGCCAGCAGCCCCGACAGGGGTGGGGAAAAACTGTTTTTT.

CDR3 coding DNA: TGTGCCAGCAGCGCCTCGAGCGAGACGCAGTATTTT. This codes for CASSASSETQYF. The chain carries TRBV9 and TRBJ2-3, with D unclear. Looked up from germline, CDR1 is SGDLS and CDR2 is YYNGEE. With 3 bases removed from V and 9 bases from J, the gap between germline ends came to 11 bases. The CDR3 runs to 12 residues. The variable domain in full, completed from reference TRBV9 and TRBJ2-3, reads DSGVTQTPKHLITATGQRVTLRCSPRSGDLSVYWYQQSLDQGLQFLIQYYNGEERAKGNILERFSAQQFPDLHSELNLSSLELGDSALYFCASSASSETQYFGPGTRLTVL.

The chain recombines TRBV19 with TRBJ1-1, with D maybe TRBD1 (5 bases). Germline V gene lookup returns CDR1 LNHDA and CDR2 SQIVND (reference sequence). Trimming removed 7 bases at V and 6 bases at J, with 18 bases between. The CDR3 totals 14 residues. CDR3 nucleotides: TGTGCCAGTACCAGCAAGGGGCGAATCTCTGAAGCTTTCTTT. Translation: CASTSKGRISEAFF.

J is TRBJ2-7 and V is TRBV28, with D possibly being TRBD1 (6 bases). From germline, CDR1 is MDHEN and CDR2 SYDVKM. There are 13 residues in the CDR3. The V gene lost 2 bases and the J gene lost 5 bases, with 10 bases spanning the gap. CDR3 amino acids: CASSLTGLDEQYF. The DNA of the CDR3 is TGTGCCAGCAGTTTAACAGGGTTGGACGAGCAGTACTTC.

The chain is built from TRBV9 and TRBJ2-7, with D hard to call. There are 14 residues in the CDR3. Germline lookup yields CDR1 SGDLS and CDR2 YYNGEE. V lost 0 bases to trimming and J lost 6 bases, with 13 bases between them. The CDR3 DNA sequence: TGTGCCAGCAGCGTAGACGTGGATTGGAGCGAGCAGTACTTC. It specifies CASSVDVDWSEQYF.

This clone was found a few times. The chain has TRBV29-1 and TRBJ1-1; no definite D call. The CDR3 covers 14 residues. The germline V and J ends were trimmed by 5 bases and 4 bases, with 17 bases remaining between them. CDR1 SQVTM and CDR2 ANQGSEA come from the germline V gene. The DNA for the CDR3 is TGCAGCGTTCGAAGGCCGGGTGGGAGCACTGAAGCTTTCTTT. Residues: CSVRRPGGSTEAFF.

This clone has only a few counts. This rearrangement joins TRBV27 to TRBJ2-7, with D tentatively TRBD2 (6 bases). The CDR3 runs to 11 residues. V was clipped by 8 bases and J by 9 bases, with 14 bases between them. Germline V CDR1 and CDR2: MNHEY, SMNVEV (reference sequence). DNA for the CDR3: TGTGCCAGCCCGGAGGGGCGCGGGCAGTACTTC. It translates to CASPEGRGQYF.